The next 27 T cell receptor beta chains were all read from a single sample in a study of identical twins. TCRdb redid the calling of the 5' RACE reads with MiXCR, one entry per CDR3 protein. The data contain 450,000 or so distinct CDR3 sequences, 12% to 15% of them singletons. These data also formed part of another study, on yellow fever vaccine responses in identical twins.

Sequenced: CD4+ T cells sorted from blood. The receptors derive from a woman younger than 35 in good health.

A few counts support this clonotype. The chain carries TRBV29-1 and TRBJ1-1, with 7 bases aligning to TRBD1. The CDR3 is made up of 13 amino acids. V lost 8 bases and J lost 2; bases outside the gene matches: 8. Germline lookup yields CDR1 SQVTM and CDR2 ANQGSEA. The CDR3 DNA sequence: TGCAGCACGAACAGGGGTCTAAACACTGAAGCTTTCTTT. Translation gives CSTNRGLNTEAFF.

This chain joins TRBV28 and TRBJ2-5, with 9 bases identical to TRBD2. Losses at the gene ends were 3 bases for V and 3 bases for J; bases not matched to a gene: 5. Germline values: CDR1 MDHEN, CDR2 SYDVKM. The CDR3 loop spans 15 amino acids. For the CDR3, the DNA is TGTGCCAGCAGTTTGGCGGGAGGGCCTGAAGAGACCCAGTACTTC. Translated: CASSLAGGPEETQYF.

In this sample, this clonotype turned up a few times. The J gene is TRBJ2-1, the V gene TRBV7-2, with D perhaps TRBD1 (6 bases). The ends were cut back, 6 bases at V and 10 bases at J, with 13 bases in the middle. CDR3 size: 12 residues. Germline loops: CDR1 SGHTA, CDR2 FQGNSA. The CDR3 reads CASSYRALEQFF. CDR3 bases: TGTGCCAGCAGTTACAGGGCCCTGGAGCAGTTCTTC.

The table lists this clonotype with a few counts. The CDR3 here is CASQGGGSNQPQHF. The DNA of the CDR3 is TGTGCCAGCCAGGGGGGAGGTAGCAATCAGCCCCAGCATTTT. The rearrangement links TRBV6-1 to TRBJ1-5, with 7 bases aligning to TRBD1. V lost 8 bases, J lost 0 bases, and 4 bases stayed unmatched. Germline CDR1 is MNHNS and CDR2 is SASEGT. The CDR3 totals 14 residues.

In its sample, this clonotype was seen a few times. The chain combines TRBV18 with TRBJ2-7; 11 bases align to TRBD1. V lost 6 bases and J lost 5; bases outside the gene matches: 3. This CDR3 spans 13 amino acids. Germline CDR1 KGHSH, CDR2 LQKENI. The CDR3 coding sequence is TGTGCCAGCTCGGCGGGACAGGGGGACGAGCAGTACTTC. Translating gives CASSAGQGDEQYF.

This clonotype was observed a handful of times. This chain uses TRBV20-1 with TRBJ2-5; D is unresolved. This CDR3 region has 12 residues. Trimming pared 5 bases from V and 2 bases from J, leaving 9 bases between. Germline V lookup: CDR1 DFQATT, CDR2 SNEGSKA (reference sequence). CDR3 coding DNA: TGCAGTGCTTCGGGCCCTCAAGAGACCCAGTACTTC. Protein: CSASGPQETQYF.

This chain uses TRBV14 with TRBJ1-1; 7 positions match TRBD1. This CDR3 spans 16 amino acids. The V gene end was trimmed by 8 bases and the J gene end by 0 bases; junction bases not matched to a gene: 12. Germline assignment: CDR1 SGHDN and CDR2 FVKESK. The CDR3 spells CASQARQGYLNTEAFF. The DNA of the CDR3 is TGTGCCAGCCAGGCGAGACAGGGTTATTTGAACACTGAAGCTTTCTTT.

This clonotype has more than one count but fewer than ten. The junction departs from germline at one end; a sequencing error may be responsible. The chain combines TRBV4-2 with TRBJ2-3; 7 bases fit TRBD2. CDR1 is LGHNA and CDR2 is YNFKEQ in the germline V gene. The CDR3 totals 13 residues. The DNA of the CDR3 is TGTGCCAGCAGCCAAGAGAATCTAGCGGACCGAGATTTT. This codes for CASSQENLADRDF.

V and J are TRBV18 and TRBJ2-3; maybe TRBD1 (5 bases). The V end was cut by 1 base, the J end by 3 bases, with 11 bases between. The CDR3 runs 15 residues. Germline values: CDR1 KGHSH, CDR2 LQKENI. The CDR3: CASSPRQNPTDTQYF. The CDR3 DNA is TGTGCCAGCTCACCACGACAGAACCCTACAGATACGCAGTATTTT.

This clonotype has a handful of counts. V gene TRBV15 combines with J gene TRBJ1-5; D ambiguous. The CDR3 runs 15 residues. CDR1 is LNHNV and CDR2 is YYDKDF in the germline V gene (reference sequence). Trimming cost V 0 bases and J 4 bases, with 10 bases left between them. CDR3 in amino acids: CATSRDPELNQPQHF. Written as DNA, the CDR3 is TGTGCCACCAGCAGAGATCCGGAACTGAATCAGCCCCAGCATTTT.

This clonotype has at least ten counts. The rearrangement links TRBV29-1 to TRBJ2-1; 7 positions agree with TRBD1. The length of the CDR3 is 12 residues. The J segment lost 8 bases and the V segment lost 4 bases, leaving 5 bases of the junction unmatched. Germline CDR1 and CDR2: SQVTM and ANQGSEA. CDR3 amino acids: CSVATGRDEQFF. CDR3 DNA: TGCAGCGTTGCGACAGGGCGGGATGAGCAGTTCTTC.

At least ten counts were recorded for this clonotype. This chain joins TRBV6-5 and TRBJ2-7; TRBD2 might be the D (5 bases). Germline V lookup: CDR1 MNHEY, CDR2 SVGAGI. Trimming took off 6 bases at V and 6 bases at J, with 9 bases between the two ends. The CDR3 extends over 11 amino acids. CDR3 in DNA: TGTGCCAGCAGGAGGGAAGGCGAGCAGTACTTC. It codes for CASRREGEQYF.

This chain joins TRBV11-2 and TRBJ2-3; 12 nucleotides line up with TRBD2. The CDR3 runs to 19 residues. The J segment lost 8 bases and the V segment lost 5 bases, leaving 20 bases of the junction unmatched. From germline, CDR1 is SGHAT and CDR2 FQNNGV. The CDR3 bases are TGTGCCAGCAGCCCACCCGGGCTAGCGGGAGGGCCAGCGGGCGGTACGCAGTATTTT. This encodes CASSPPGLAGGPAGGTQYF.

This rearrangement joins TRBV29-1 to TRBJ2-7; possible D gene TRBD1, 6 bases. The CDR3 extends over 12 amino acids. Trimming cost V 5 bases and J 2 bases, with 10 bases left between them. Per the germline V gene, CDR1 is SQVTM and CDR2 is ANQGSEA. This CDR3 is CSVQQGPYEQYF. In DNA form, the CDR3 reads TGCAGCGTTCAACAGGGACCCTACGAGCAGTACTTC.

The genes are TRBV20-1 and TRBJ2-1; TRBD2 aligns across 7 bases. Germline V gives CDR1 DFQATT, CDR2 SNEGSKA (reference sequence). V shed 1 base and J 5 bases; nucleotides not matched to a gene: 11. CDR3 size: 16 residues. CDR3 sequence (DNA): TGCAGTGCTAGAGGTCAAGTCCGGACTAGAGACAATGAGCAGTTCTTC. Translating it yields CSARGQVRTRDNEQFF.

This clonotype turned up a few times. The genes are TRBV11-1 and TRBJ2-3; 8 bases are a match to TRBD1. The CDR3 extends over 15 amino acids. CDR1 and CDR2 from the germline V gene are SGHAT and FQDESV (reference sequence). J was trimmed by 2 bases and V by 5 bases; bases with no gene match: 6. CDR3 bases: TGTGCCAGCAGCCCCAGGGGGCGCTTCACAGATACGCAGTATTTT. Residues: CASSPRGRFTDTQYF.

This clonotype was seen only a few times. The CDR3 DNA reads TGTGCCAGTAAGCCTAGCGGGAGTTGGGATACGCAGTATTTT. It specifies CASKPSGSWDTQYF. The V and J genes are TRBV19 and TRBJ2-3; 10 nucleotides line up with TRBD2. With V trimmed by 7 bases and J by 6 bases, 7 bases remained unmatched. This CDR3 has 14 residues. Germline lookup yields CDR1 LNHDA and CDR2 SQIVND (reference sequence).

This clonotype was counted between two and nine times. The CDR3 region is CASSLATEIYGYTF. The DNA of the CDR3 is TGTGCCAGCAGCTTGGCCACAGAGATCTATGGCTACACCTTC. The V and J genes are TRBV5-6 and TRBJ1-2; D uncertain. V shed 0 bases and J shed 4 bases, with 10 bases lying between them. The CDR3 runs 14 residues. The germline V gene encodes CDR1 SGHDT and CDR2 YYEEEE.

This clonotype was picked up a small number of times. V gene TRBV24-1 combines with J gene TRBJ2-1; D is possibly TRBD2 (6 bases). V was cut by 3 bases and J by 7 bases, with 15 bases left in between. Germline V lookup: CDR1 KGHDR, CDR2 SFDVKD. CDR3 size: 15 residues. The CDR3: CATSDARDSWNEQFF. CDR3 DNA sequence: TGTGCCACCAGTGATGCACGGGACTCCTGGAATGAGCAGTTCTTC.

Ten or more counts support this clonotype. V gene TRBV7-2 combines with J gene TRBJ2-1, with D perhaps matching TRBD1 or TRBD2 (5 bases each). V gave up 5 bases and J gave up 0 bases, with 11 bases separating them. CDR3 size: 15 residues. Germline CDR1 is SGHTA and CDR2 is FQGNSA. CDR3 sequence reads: CASSPLGDSYNEQFF. As DNA, the CDR3 is TGTGCCAGCAGCCCACTGGGGGACTCCTACAATGAGCAGTTCTTC.

CDR3 DNA: TGTGCCACCAGTGATGCGTCCGTATCCTATGAGCAGTTCTTC. Amino acids: CATSDASVSYEQFF. This chain uses TRBV24-1 with TRBJ2-1; the D is unclear. In germline, CDR1 is KGHDR, CDR2 SFDVKD. Trimming took off 3 bases at V and 8 bases at J, with 13 bases between the two ends. There are 14 residues in the CDR3.

The gene calls are TRBV30 and TRBJ2-5; D remains unclear. The CDR3 is made up of 12 amino acids. Germline V lookup: CDR1 GTSNPN, CDR2 SVGIG (reference sequence). The germline V and J ends were trimmed by 2 bases and 5 bases, with 9 bases remaining between them. This chain's CDR3 is CAWSLGLETQYF. CDR3 coding DNA: TGTGCCTGGAGTTTGGGCTTGGAGACCCAGTACTTC.

The chain uses TRBV3-1 and TRBJ2-3; D may match TRBD1 or TRBD2 (5 bases each). The CDR3 consists of 13 residues. V was cut by 4 bases and J by 9 bases, with 14 bases left in between. CDR1 and CDR2 from the germline V gene are LGHDT and YNNKEL (reference sequence). Here the CDR3 reads CASSPIGWGTQYF. CDR3 DNA sequence: TGTGCCAGCAGCCCTATTGGGTGGGGGACGCAGTATTTT.

The gene calls are TRBV20-1 and TRBJ1-5, with D possibly TRBD1 on 5 matching bases. Trimming removed 4 bases from V and 5 bases from J, with 12 bases in between. Per germline, CDR1 DFQATT and CDR2 SNEGSKA (reference sequence). This CDR3 comprises 13 residues. CDR3 sequence: CSAIRDQYQPQHF. The CDR3 DNA sequence: TGCAGTGCTATCCGGGACCAATATCAGCCCCAGCATTTT.

The rearrangement joins TRBV6-1 to TRBJ1-4; unclear D gene. CDR3 length: 15 residues. With 6 bases removed from V and 0 bases from J, the gap between germline ends came to 11 bases. The germline V gene has CDR1 MNHNS and CDR2 SASEGT. For the CDR3, the DNA is TGTGCCAGCAGGAGAATCGACACAACTAATGAAAAACTGTTTTTT. The encoded protein is CASRRIDTTNEKLFF.

The V and J genes are TRBV10-1 and TRBJ2-7; D remains ambiguous. The CDR3 runs 12 residues. The germline CDR1 and CDR2 sequences are WNHNN and SYGVQD (reference sequence). Trimming pared 3 bases from V and 5 bases from J, leaving 8 bases between. CDR3 loop: CASSDGVNEQYF. CDR3 sequence (DNA): TGCGCCAGCAGTGATGGGGTTAACGAGCAGTACTTC.

The chain employs TRBV20-1 and TRBJ2-1, with a possible D match to TRBD2 (6 bases). V was trimmed by 5 bases and J by 9 bases, leaving 20 bases between them. This CDR3 comprises 14 residues. CDR1 DFQATT and CDR2 SNEGSKA come from the germline V gene (reference sequence). CDR3 sequence reads: CSAETRGFFGEQFF. CDR3 nucleotide sequence: TGCAGTGCTGAGACTAGAGGATTTTTCGGTGAGCAGTTCTTC.